This T cell receptor beta chain comes out of a study of T cell responses to AZD1222 COVID-19 vaccine. Germline V gives CDR1 LGHDT, CDR2 YNNKEL (reference sequence). V dropped 3 bases and J dropped 5; count of bases not matched to a gene: 1. This CDR3 spans 13 amino acids. Broader study findings: Within unmutated variant regions lay the reported targets of nearly half of spike-specific TCRs. Spike regions recognized by vaccine-associated CD4 TCRs spanned the protein, led by 160-218 and 743-854.

Remarks on this clone: Antigen specificity is unknown.

Here immunoSEQ multiplex PCR was the method, and the copy in TCRdb shows in-frame clones only, minus some. The sample shows 150,000 to 180,000 clones, 70% to 90% of them seen only once. The TCR sequence derives from an adult in good health. The sequenced sample was peripheral blood, obtained on day 0 of MenACWY control vaccination. The chain employs TRBV3-1 (or the pseudogene TRBV3-2) and TRBJ2-4, with 7 nucleotides matching TRBD2. The CDR3 DNA reads TGTGCCAGCAGCCAGGGAGGGCAAAACATTCAGTACTTC. Its protein is CASSQGGQNIQYF.